Below, 26 T cell receptor beta chains from the same sample are listed, as sequenced in a study of blood T cells in healthy people across ages. For the second PCR, which ran for about 6 to 11 cycles, a sample-barcoded 5' primer and a J-beta primer mix were used. Via MiXCR, TCRdb re-called the 5' RACE reads, giving one row per CDR3 protein. This sample has about 2 million distinct CDR3 sequences, with roughly 49% found just once. Sequenced sample: blood. The source is a woman aged 40 to 49 in good health.

This chain connects TRBV12-3 or TRBV12-4 to TRBJ2-7; 7 bases match TRBD2. V dropped 6 bases and J dropped 3; count of bases not matched to a gene: 11. CDR3 size: 15 residues. The CDR3 sequence: CASRFQTSQVYEQYF. CDR3 bases: TGTGCCAGCAGGTTCCAGACTAGCCAGGTCTACGAGCAGTACTTC.

The V call is TRBV7-9, the J call TRBJ2-1; D perhaps matches TRBD2 (6 bases). Trimming shortened V by 5 bases and J by 0 bases, and 17 bases separated the two germline ends. Germline loops: CDR1 SEHNR, CDR2 FQNEAQ (reference sequence). The CDR3 extends over 17 amino acids. The CDR3 sequence: CASSPGGTLSSYNEQFF. CDR3 coding DNA: TGTGCCAGCAGCCCCGGAGGGACGCTGAGCTCCTACAATGAGCAGTTCTTC.

On this clonotype: The germline gene is not matched at one end of the junction; a read error may be the cause. V usage is TRBV11-2 and J usage is TRBJ2-1; 13 bases fit TRBD2. Germline CDR1 and CDR2: SGHAT and FQNNGV. The CDR3 spans 16 residues. In DNA form, the CDR3 reads TGTGCCAGCAGCCCCCGGACTAGCGGGGGTTACAATGAGCGGTTCTTC. As protein: CASSPRTSGGYNERFF. The whole variable domain, remainder taken from reference TRBV11-2 and TRBJ2-1, is EAGVAQSPRYKIIEKRQSVAFWCNPISGHATLYWYQQILGQGPKLLIQFQNNGVVDDSQLPKDRFSAERLKGVDSTLKIQPAKLEDSAVYLCASSPRTSGGYNERFFGPGTRLTVL.

The chain has TRBV27 and TRBJ2-5; 7 nucleotides align to TRBD1. The CDR3 contains 12 residues. Losses at the gene ends were 10 bases for V and 11 bases for J; bases not matched to a gene: 13. CDR1 and CDR2 from the germline V gene are MNHEY and SMNVEV (reference sequence). The CDR3 DNA reads as TGTGCCACCGGACAGGTGACCAATGAGCAGTACTTC. Translating it yields CATGQVTNEQYF.

The J gene is TRBJ2-6, the V gene TRBV7-2; D is tentatively TRBD1 or TRBD2 (6 bases each). The CDR3 runs to 17 residues. Trimming removed 6 bases at V and 0 bases at J, with 15 bases between. Germline V gene lookup returns CDR1 SGHTA and CDR2 FQGNSA. In nucleotides, the CDR3 is TGTGCCAGCAGGGCATCGGGGGCCAGCTCTGGGGCCAACGTCCTGACTTTC. Its protein product is CASRASGASSGANVLTF.

This chain uses TRBV5-1 with TRBJ1-1; possible D gene TRBD1, 6 bases. CDR3 length: 13 amino acids. Germline V lookup: CDR1 SGHRS, CDR2 YFSETQ. V was pared by 7 bases and J by 3 bases, with 13 bases between. The CDR3 DNA reads TGCGCCAGCGGCAGGGGAAAGGACACTGAAGCTTTCTTT. Its translation: CASGRGKDTEAFF. The full variable domain, rest sourced from reference TRBV5-1 and TRBJ1-1, is KAGVTQTPRYLIKTRGQQVTLSCSPISGHRSVSWYQQTPGQGLQFLFEYFSETQRNKGNFPGRFSGRQFSNSRSEMNVSTLELGDSALYLCASGRGKDTEAFFGQGTRLTVV.

The CDR3 DNA follows: TGTGCCAGCAGTTTACAGGGGGCGACTACTGGGGCCAACGTCCTGACTTTC. The encoded protein is CASSLQGATTGANVLTF. The V gene is TRBV25-1, the J gene TRBJ2-6, with TRBD1 matching 9 bases. There are 17 residues in the CDR3. The V and J ends lost 5 bases and 2 bases, in that order; junction bases with no gene match: 7. Per the germline V gene, CDR1 is MGHDK and CDR2 is SYGVNS. Full variable domain (outside the CDR3, taken from reference TRBV25-1 and TRBJ2-6): EADIYQTPRYLVIGTGKKITLECSQTMGHDKMYWYQQDPGMELHLIHYSYGVNSTEKGDLSSESTVSRIRTEHFPLTLESARPSHTSQYLCASSLQGATTGANVLTFGAGSRLTVL.

V and J are TRBV20-1 and TRBJ2-1, with 8 bases matching TRBD1. With 4 bases clipped from V and 4 bases from J, the junction kept 9 bases outside the gene matches. The germline V gene encodes CDR1 DFQATT and CDR2 SNEGSKA (reference sequence). The CDR3 runs to 15 residues. CDR3: CSANSRQGPYNEQFF. In DNA form, the CDR3 reads TGCAGTGCTAACTCGAGACAGGGGCCGTACAATGAGCAGTTCTTC.

The chain recombines TRBV7-8 with TRBJ2-7; D is uncertain. CDR3 length: 12 amino acids. Germline values: CDR1 SGHVS, CDR2 FQNEAQ. The V end was cut by 2 bases, the J end by 6 bases, with 8 bases between. The chain's CDR3 is CASSLFAAEQYF. As DNA, the CDR3 is TGTGCCAGCAGCTTATTTGCGGCCGAGCAGTACTTC.

This clonotype was detected a few times. The chain is built from TRBV4-3 and TRBJ1-4; 7 positions match TRBD1. Germline CDR1 reads LGHNA; CDR2 reads YSLEER. The CDR3 is 15 amino acids. V lost 2 bases, J lost 5 bases, and 5 bases stayed unmatched. For the CDR3, the DNA is TGCGCCAGCAGCCAATCGGGACAGACAAATGAAAAACTGTTTTTT. Translation gives CASSQSGQTNEKLFF.

The chain employs TRBV6-2 or TRBV6-3 and TRBJ2-4; D gene unclear. The CDR3 runs to 14 residues. The germline gives CDR1 MNHEY, CDR2 SVGEGT. Trimming removed 2 bases at V and 8 bases at J, with 13 bases between. DNA for the CDR3: TGTGCCAGCAGTTACGAGGAGCCCTGGGACATTCAGTACTTC. It yields the protein CASSYEEPWDIQYF.

V gene TRBV20-1 combines with J gene TRBJ2-2; D may be TRBD2 (6 bases). V gave up 0 bases and J gave up 0 bases, with 14 bases separating them. CDR3 length equals 17 residues. Germline CDR1 and CDR2: DFQATT and SNEGSKA (reference sequence). Here the CDR3 DNA reads TGCAGTGCTAGAGAAACCATAGCGGAAGCGAACACCGGGGAGCTGTTTTTT. Translation gives CSARETIAEANTGELFF.

The J gene is TRBJ2-4, the V gene TRBV6-2 or TRBV6-3, with TRBD2 as a possible D gene (6 bases). With the DNA end fitting TRBJ2-7 better, the J assignment may be wrong. Germline CDR1 is MNHEY and CDR2 is SVGEGT. This CDR3 has 12 amino acids. The CDR3 sequence: CASTQGGYEQYF. CDR3 coding DNA: TGTGCCAGCACCCAGGGAGGCTACGAGCAGTACTTC.

The rearrangement joins TRBV5-1 to TRBJ2-5, with 9 bases identical to TRBD2. Germline V gene lookup returns CDR1 SGHRS and CDR2 YFSETQ. Trimming removed 2 bases from V and 1 base from J; junction bases left unmatched: 3. CDR3 size: 15 residues. The CDR3 DNA sequence: TGCGCCAGCAGCTTCAGCGGGGGGTTCCAAGAGACCCAGTACTTC. It encodes CASSFSGGFQETQYF.

The chain recombines TRBV28 with TRBJ1-2; D is possibly TRBD1 (6 bases). Trimming removed 6 bases at V and 4 bases at J, with 15 bases between. CDR3 length: 14 amino acids. Per germline, CDR1 MDHEN and CDR2 SYDVKM. CDR3 nucleotide sequence: TGTGCCAGCAGCCGCCCCCAGGGGACCTATGGCTACACCTTC. This encodes CASSRPQGTYGYTF.

This chain links TRBV30 with TRBJ2-5; 8 bases fit TRBD2. The DNA end lines up better with TRBJ2-7; the J call may be wrong. The CDR3 consists of 13 residues. Germline V gives CDR1 GTSNPN, CDR2 SVGIG (reference sequence). The CDR3 nucleotides are TGTGCCTGGGAAGCGGGGGATTCCTACGAGCAGTACTTC. Its protein product is CAWEAGDSYEQYF.

This clonotype was picked up a small number of times. The chain combines TRBV27 with TRBJ1-6, with D unresolved. Per germline, CDR1 MNHEY and CDR2 SMNVEV (reference sequence). V was pared by 2 bases and J by 9 bases, with 5 bases between. This CDR3 spans 12 amino acids. The CDR3 reads CASSLKASPLHF. CDR3 nucleotide sequence: TGTGCCAGCAGTTTAAAGGCTTCACCCCTCCACTTT.

This clonotype was seen a handful of times. The chain combines TRBV7-2 with TRBJ2-3; D gene uncertain. Germline values: CDR1 SGHTA, CDR2 FQGNSA. V lost 5 bases to trimming and J lost 0 bases, with 9 bases between them. This CDR3 is built from 14 residues. CDR3: CASSPARSTDTQYF. Here the CDR3 DNA reads TGTGCCAGCAGCCCCGCCAGAAGCACAGATACGCAGTATTTT. Full variable domain (rest looked up from reference TRBV7-2 and TRBJ2-3): GAGVSQSPSNKVTEKGKDVELRCDPISGHTALYWYRQSLGQGLEFLIYFQGNSAPDKSGLPSDRFSAERTGGSVSTLTIQRTQQEDSAVYLCASSPARSTDTQYFGPGTRLTVL.

On this clonotype itself: The junction and the germline gene differ at one end; a read error may be behind it. This chain joins TRBV10-3 and TRBJ2-1; 7 bases align to TRBD2. From germline, CDR1 is ENHRY and CDR2 SYGVKD. The CDR3 is made up of 15 amino acids. The CDR3 DNA follows: TGTGCCATCATTGAGGAGGGAGCGGGGAACAATGAGCAGTTCTTC. As protein: CAIIEEGAGNNEQFF.

The genes are TRBV4-2 and TRBJ2-3; the D call may be TRBD1 or TRBD2 (6 bases each). The ends were cut back, 0 bases at V and 0 bases at J, with 10 bases in the middle. The CDR3 contains 16 residues. Germline assignment: CDR1 LGHNA and CDR2 YNFKEQ. CDR3 coding DNA: TGTGCCAGCAGCCAAGAAGGGGGGCCGAGCACAGATACGCAGTATTTT. This sequence encodes CASSQEGGPSTDTQYF.

This clonotype showed up many times. V is TRBV10-3 and J is TRBJ2-3, with D possibly being TRBD2 (6 bases). The CDR3 runs 14 residues. V lost 3 bases to trimming and J lost 1 base, with 8 bases between them. Germline V CDR1 and CDR2: ENHRY, SYGVKD. The CDR3 DNA is TGTGCCATCAGTGATACGGGGGGCACAGATACGCAGTATTTT. This codes for CAISDTGGTDTQYF.

J is TRBJ2-1 and V is TRBV4-3; D is undetermined. Germline V CDR1 and CDR2: LGHNA, YSLEER. The CDR3 covers 16 residues. Trimming removed 1 base from V and 6 bases from J, with 16 bases in between. The CDR3 DNA is TGCGCCAGCAGCCAAGCACGCCCACCCCACCCCAATGAGCAGTTCTTC. It is translated as CASSQARPPHPNEQFF.

The J gene is TRBJ1-5, the V gene TRBV27; D is ambiguous. This CDR3 spans 15 amino acids. Deletions cut 3 bases from V and 3 bases from J, with 12 bases between. The germline V gene has CDR1 MNHEY and CDR2 SMNVEV (reference sequence). CDR3 protein: CASSFAALHNQPQHF. For the CDR3, the DNA is TGTGCCAGCAGTTTCGCCGCCCTGCACAATCAGCCCCAGCATTTT.

As for this clonotype: One junction end does not reproduce the germline sequence, and a read error may be involved. The rearrangement links TRBV24-1 to TRBJ2-5; 10 nucleotides line up with TRBD1. The J call could be wrong; TRBJ2-7 is a better fit for the DNA end. Germline values: CDR1 KGHDR, CDR2 SFDVKD. The CDR3 has 16 residues. The CDR3 coding sequence is TGTGCCACCGGTGATTTCGCTGGGACAGGGGCCCACGAGCAGTACTTC. Translation gives CATGDFAGTGAHEQYF.

V is TRBV7-2 and J is TRBJ1-2, with a tentative D call TRBD1 (5 bases). CDR1 SGHTA and CDR2 FQGNSA come from the germline V gene. Between the trimmed V and J ends, which lost 1 base and 7 bases, there was a span of 28 bases. The CDR3 runs 19 residues. The CDR3 region has the DNA TGTGCCAGCAGCTTAGGCCCTAGGCAGGGAGGTTTCGGTGTCCTTGGCTACACCTTC. It encodes CASSLGPRQGGFGVLGYTF.

The V gene is TRBV7-2, the J gene TRBJ2-1; TRBD1 is a possible D gene (6 bases). V was clipped by 3 bases and J by 8 bases, with 11 bases between them. CDR1 and CDR2 from the germline V gene are SGHTA and FQGNSA. The CDR3 is 13 residues long. The CDR3: CASSFQGMYEQFF. The CDR3 nucleotides are TGTGCCAGCAGCTTCCAGGGGATGTATGAGCAGTTCTTC.